Listed here are 30 T cell receptor beta chains from one sample, sequenced in a study of T cells expressing NK-cell markers. TCRdb reprocessed the 5' RACE reads; each CDR3 protein has one entry and no DNA is given. Reported are 150,000 or so distinct CDR3 sequences; the ten largest clones contain 37%. What was sequenced was blood T cells: a sorted CD56 or NKG2C T cell subset, CD4+ or CD8+ T cells, or bulk PBMC T cells (not recorded which). These receptors were obtained from a woman in her forties or fifties in good health.

The CDR3 here is CASSLGPGAGELFF. The chain couples TRBV5-5 to TRBJ2-2; the TRBD1 assignment by TCRdb is unverifiable without DNA. This CDR3 is 14 amino acids long. Germline V gene data show CDR1 as SGHKS and CDR2 as YYEKEE (reference sequence).

The rearrangement links TRBV6-2 or TRBV6-3 to TRBJ2-2. CDR1 is MNHEY and CDR2 is SVGEGT in the germline V gene. The CDR3 runs 13 residues. CDR3 sequence reads: CASSYSMIRELFF.

The chain recombines TRBV7-9 with TRBJ2-7; lacking DNA, the TRBD2 call made by TCRdb goes unchecked. Germline loops: CDR1 SEHNR, CDR2 FQNEAQ (reference sequence). This CDR3 comprises 14 residues. This chain's CDR3 is CASSLVGTEHEQYF. Full variable domain (remainder filled in from reference TRBV7-9 and TRBJ2-7): DTGVSQNPRHKITKRGQNVTFRCDPISEHNRLYWYRQTLGQGPEFLTYFQNEAQLEKSRLLSDRFSAERPKGSFSTLEIQRTEQGDSAMYLCASSLVGTEHEQYFGPGTRLTVT.

J is TRBJ1-2 and V is TRBV9. This CDR3 is 14 amino acids long. The germline V gene has CDR1 SGDLS and CDR2 YYNGEE. The CDR3 loop reads CASSVVEGYNGYTF.

The chain uses TRBV29-1 and TRBJ2-5; TCRdb returns TRBD2, unconfirmable since there is no DNA. Looked up from germline, CDR1 is SQVTM and CDR2 is ANQGSEA. The CDR3 is 13 amino acids. The CDR3 sequence: CSPYIGREGTQYF. The full variable domain, its missing parts supplied by reference TRBV29-1 and TRBJ2-5, is SAVISQKPSRDICQRGTSLTIQCQVDSQVTMMFWYRQQPGQSLTLIATANQGSEATYESGFVIDKFPISRPNLTFSTLTVSNMSPEDSSIYLCSPYIGREGTQYFGPGTRLLVL.

The rearrangement joins TRBV7-9 to TRBJ2-1; there is no DNA to check the TCRdb D call of TRBD2. Germline V gene lookup returns CDR1 SEHNR and CDR2 FQNEAQ (reference sequence). The CDR3 contains 15 residues. The CDR3 sequence: CASSWDLLLRNEQFF. Full variable domain (remainder filled in from reference TRBV7-9 and TRBJ2-1): DTGVSQNPRHKITKRGQNVTFRCDPISEHNRLYWYRQTLGQGPEFLTYFQNEAQLEKSRLLSDRFSAERPKGSFSTLEIQRTEQGDSAMYLCASSWDLLLRNEQFFGPGTRLTVL.

The chain recombines TRBV27 with TRBJ1-5; TCRdb indicates TRBD1, and absent DNA this call remains unverified. The V gene's germline CDR1 is MNHEY and CDR2 SMNVEV (reference sequence). The CDR3 has 14 residues. CDR3 loop: CARKLRGDRQPQHF.

The chain employs TRBV29-1 and TRBJ2-1. This CDR3 region has 12 residues. Germline-derived CDR1 and CDR2 are SQVTM and ANQGSEA. CDR3 in amino acids: CSVVPPSWGQFF.

The chain links TRBV27 to TRBJ2-5; TCRdb proposes TRBD2, but this gene call is untestable without DNA. Germline CDR1 reads MNHEY; CDR2 reads SMNVEV (reference sequence). CDR3 length: 13 residues. The CDR3: CASSFPSGETQYF.

This rearrangement joins TRBV20-1 to TRBJ2-7; the TCRdb call, TRBD2, lacks DNA for checking. The CDR3 contains 15 residues. CDR1 is DFQATT and CDR2 is SNEGSKA in the germline V gene (reference sequence). CDR3 sequence: CSAGGGLAGSYEQYF.

J is TRBJ1-1 and V is TRBV27. The CDR3 runs to 13 residues. The V gene's germline CDR1 is MNHEY and CDR2 SMNVEV (reference sequence). The CDR3 sequence is CASSLKGYTEAFF.

The CDR3 sequence: CASSYAGGSYNEQFF. J is TRBJ2-1 and V is TRBV6-5. CDR1 is MNHEY, CDR2 SVGAGI, per germline. The CDR3 is 15 residues long.

V gene TRBV7-2 combines with J gene TRBJ2-1; TCRdb returns TRBD1, unconfirmable since there is no DNA. The CDR3 contains 15 residues. In germline, CDR1 is SGHTA, CDR2 FQGNSA. The CDR3 loop reads CASREGTGRYNEQFF.

The rearrangement links TRBV4-1 to TRBJ2-1; with no DNA, the TCRdb D assignment of TRBD2 cannot be verified. There are 17 residues in the CDR3. Germline-derived CDR1 and CDR2 are MGHRA and YSYEKL. The CDR3 loop is CASSQEVFSGSEDEQFF.

The chain joins TRBV6-5 to TRBJ2-1. Germline CDR1 is MNHEY and CDR2 is SVGAGI. The CDR3 totals 15 residues. CDR3 region: CASSYTGSSYNEQFF.

This sequence joins TRBV5-6 and TRBJ2-5; the TCRdb D gene call, TRBD2, has no DNA to confirm it. Germline CDR1 and CDR2: SGHDT and YYEEEE. This CDR3 spans 14 amino acids. CDR3 sequence reads: CASSELSSGETQYF.

The chain couples TRBV3-1 to TRBJ2-7. CDR1 LGHDT and CDR2 YNNKEL come from the germline V gene (reference sequence). This CDR3 has 15 residues. CDR3 protein: CASSQARRVRYEQYF.

The chain couples TRBV7-9 to TRBJ2-7; TCRdb designates TRBD1, a call that cannot be tested without DNA. Germline-derived CDR1 and CDR2 are SEHNR and FQNEAQ (reference sequence). The CDR3 loop spans 15 amino acids. The CDR3 region is CASTTTRDRVGEQYF.

The rearrangement links TRBV13 to TRBJ2-1; as DNA is missing, the TRBD2 call by TCRdb cannot be tested. CDR1 is PRHDT, CDR2 FYEKMQ, per germline (reference sequence). CDR3 length: 16 amino acids. The CDR3 here is CASSDSGSPNYNEQFF.

The rearrangement uses TRBV20-1 and TRBJ1-1. Germline loops: CDR1 DFQATT, CDR2 SNEGSKA (reference sequence). The CDR3 has 15 amino acids. The CDR3 is CSARAGLKANTEAFF.

This sequence joins TRBV27 and TRBJ1-6. This CDR3 contains 13 residues. Germline V gives CDR1 MNHEY, CDR2 SMNVEV (reference sequence). The CDR3 protein is CATLSSYNSPLHF.

The chain links TRBV10-3 to TRBJ2-2; TCRdb proposes TRBD1, but this gene call is untestable without DNA. Germline V CDR1 and CDR2: ENHRY, SYGVKD. The CDR3 sequence is 13 residues long. CDR3 protein: CAISERGTGELFF.

The chain recombines TRBV20-1 with TRBJ2-1; TCRdb picks TRBD2, but there is no DNA to check that call. CDR3 length equals 13 residues. Looked up from germline, CDR1 is DFQATT and CDR2 is SNEGSKA (reference sequence). CDR3 region: CSALGGLANEQFF.

The V call is TRBV24-1, the J call TRBJ2-1; no DNA is available, so the TRBD1 call from TCRdb remains unchecked. Germline V gene lookup returns CDR1 KGHDR and CDR2 SFDVKD. The CDR3 sequence is 16 residues long. Here the CDR3 reads CATSDPPGGPYNEQFF.

V gene TRBV20-1 combines with J gene TRBJ1-2; TCRdb proposes TRBD1, but this gene call is untestable without DNA. This CDR3 spans 14 amino acids. Germline CDR1 reads DFQATT; CDR2 reads SNEGSKA (reference sequence). CDR3 amino acids: CSAREQGDNYGYTF.

The V call is TRBV12-3 or TRBV12-4, the J call TRBJ1-2; absent DNA, TCRdb's TRBD1 call cannot be checked. The CDR3 sequence is 13 residues long. The CDR3 here is CASSLWGIYGYTF.

The CDR3 is CASSLLGDPMNTEAFF. The chain has TRBV5-1 and TRBJ1-1; as DNA is missing, the TRBD1 call by TCRdb cannot be tested. Looked up from germline, CDR1 is SGHRS and CDR2 is YFSETQ. The CDR3 contains 16 residues. The whole variable domain, remainder taken from reference TRBV5-1 and TRBJ1-1, is KAGVTQTPRYLIKTRGQQVTLSCSPISGHRSVSWYQQTPGQGLQFLFEYFSETQRNKGNFPGRFSGRQFSNSRSEMNVSTLELGDSALYLCASSLLGDPMNTEAFFGQGTRLTVV.

The chain is built from TRBV20-1 and TRBJ2-1. The CDR3 has 13 amino acids. CDR1 and CDR2 from the germline V gene are DFQATT and SNEGSKA (reference sequence). CDR3 region: CSARDGPYNEQFF.

CDR3 loop: CASSLAYGLETQYF. The rearrangement uses TRBV11-2 and TRBJ2-5. From germline, CDR1 is SGHAT and CDR2 FQNNGV. This CDR3 is built from 14 residues.

V and J are TRBV29-1 and TRBJ2-5; the TCRdb call, TRBD1, lacks DNA for checking. CDR3 length equals 13 residues. Germline CDR1 reads SQVTM; CDR2 reads ANQGSEA. The CDR3 reads CSGAGQNQETQYF.